The clone carrying this T cell receptor beta chain appeared many times. Its antigen is currently unknown. Genomic DNA provided the template from which TCR beta VDJ and CDR3 profiles were obtained. MiXCR was run by TCRdb on the reads, yielding one entry per CDR3 protein. In the table there are about 180,000 distinct CDR3 sequences, approximately 48% of which are singletons. Patients picked for sequencing had shown CD8+CD57+ cell expansion detected by flow cytometry. This specimen belongs to a study of CD8+CD57+ T cells in acquired aplastic anemia. Study-wide results and limits: For CD8+ Simpson's diversity, patients and controls showed no significant difference.

This CDR3 contains 14 residues. Trimming at V came to 3 bases and at J to 7 bases, leaving 6 bases not matched to a gene. This chain connects TRBV12-3 or TRBV12-4 to TRBJ1-5; 7 nucleotides agree with TRBD1. The clonotype was recovered from a human donor with aplastic anemia. Sequencing input: sorted CD4+, CD8+, or CD8+CD57+ T cells (not recorded which) from PBMCs. CDR3 sequence reads: CASSLQGGGQPQHF. As DNA, the CDR3 is TGTGCCAGCAGTTTGCAAGGGGGCGGGCAGCCCCAGCATTTT.